The 26 T cell receptor beta chains below all came from one sample that was sequenced in a study of T cell clusters in autoimmune cytopenias. TRB rearrangements were amplified by touch-down multiplex PCR with mixed TRB-A/B primers. TCRdb re-called the multiplex PCR reads; one entry per CDR3 protein, DNA not given. The data include around 9,700 distinct CDR3 sequences; the top ten clones carry approximately 31%. Tens of thousands of genome equivalents of blood DNA were amplified for TRB. These data also featured in a second study, about T cell repertoires in aging, cancer and after chemotherapy.

The material sequenced was peripheral blood. These receptors originate from a human donor in good health.

The V call is TRBV5-6, the J call TRBJ2-3; TCRdb gives TRBD1 as the D gene, but with no DNA this cannot be confirmed. Per the germline V gene, CDR1 is SGHDT and CDR2 is YYEEEE. The CDR3 length is 18 residues. CDR3 loop: CASSFTLLGGGDIDTQYF.

J is TRBJ2-7 and V is TRBV15; TCRdb's D gene call, TRBD1, goes unchecked for lack of DNA. Germline loops: CDR1 LNHNV, CDR2 YYDKDF (reference sequence). The CDR3 totals 15 residues. CDR3 loop: CATSKEAGRSYEQYF.

The chain couples TRBV18 to TRBJ2-7; TCRdb outputs TRBD1, but without DNA this stays unchecked. Germline-derived CDR1 and CDR2 are KGHSH and LQKENI. CDR3 length equals 15 residues. The CDR3 spells CASSLKQGISYEQYF.

The chain recombines TRBV27 with TRBJ1-2; checking the TCRdb D call of TRBD1 is not possible without DNA. The CDR3 totals 13 residues. CDR1 is MNHEY, CDR2 SMNVEV, per germline (reference sequence). CDR3 loop: CASSFGQNYGYTF.

The CDR3 loop is CACGTAGDQPQHF. This chain joins TRBV30 and TRBJ1-5. Germline V gives CDR1 GTSNPN, CDR2 SVGIG (reference sequence). This CDR3 has 13 residues.

This rearrangement joins TRBV30 to TRBJ2-6; there is no DNA to check the TCRdb D call of TRBD1. The CDR3 consists of 17 residues. Germline values: CDR1 GTSNPN, CDR2 SVGIG (reference sequence). CDR3 amino acids: CAWSVRGRLSGANVLTF.

The CDR3 sequence: CATSKAQAHQPQHF. V gene TRBV15 combines with J gene TRBJ1-5. This CDR3 is built from 14 residues. Germline V gives CDR1 LNHNV, CDR2 YYDKDF (reference sequence).

V and J are TRBV12-3 or TRBV12-4 and TRBJ2-7; with no DNA, the TCRdb D assignment of TRBD2 cannot be verified. The CDR3 is 17 residues long. The CDR3 sequence is CASSPSRTVLSGYEQYF.

CDR3 residues: CATSDPGQIWTGELFF. The chain recombines TRBV24-1 with TRBJ2-2; TCRdb's D gene call, TRBD1, goes unchecked for lack of DNA. CDR1 is KGHDR and CDR2 is SFDVKD in the germline V gene. There are 16 residues in the CDR3.

Its frequency marks this clonotype as medium-sized. V gene TRBV6-1 combines with J gene TRBJ2-6. There are 15 residues in the CDR3. Germline CDR1 and CDR2: MNHNS and SASEGT. CDR3 loop: CASSERPSGANVLTF.

The genes are TRBV27 and TRBJ2-3; the D gene TCRdb calls, TRBD2, cannot be checked with no DNA. Germline CDR1 reads MNHEY; CDR2 reads SMNVEV (reference sequence). The CDR3 contains 16 residues. The CDR3 sequence is CASSKAGGPYTDTQYF.

The CDR3 spells CAWSTPPPGGYEQYF. The chain couples TRBV30 to TRBJ2-7; the D call of TRBD1 rests on TCRdb alone, since no DNA is present to check it. The CDR3 has 15 amino acids. Germline V gene lookup returns CDR1 GTSNPN and CDR2 SVGIG (reference sequence). Supplemented by reference TRBV30 and TRBJ2-7, the full variable domain reads SQTIHQWPATLVQPVGSPLSLECTVEGTSNPNLYWYRQAAGRGLQLLFYSVGIGQISSEVPQNLSASRPQDRQFILSSKKLLLSDSGFYLCAWSTPPPGGYEQYFGPGTRLTVT.

The chain carries TRBV5-6 and TRBJ2-5; TCRdb lists TRBD2, though no DNA is available to test this call. Germline V gives CDR1 SGHDT, CDR2 YYEEEE. The CDR3 runs to 13 residues. CDR3 sequence reads: CASSTAGQETQYF.

The chain couples TRBV19 to TRBJ1-1; TCRdb returns TRBD1, unconfirmable since there is no DNA. CDR3 length: 15 amino acids. CDR1 LNHDA and CDR2 SQIVND come from the germline V gene (reference sequence). CDR3 sequence reads: CASSILRTAPFEAFF.

This clonotype shows up as medium-sized by frequency. The J gene is TRBJ2-7, the V gene TRBV29-1. The CDR3 loop spans 11 amino acids. Germline values: CDR1 SQVTM, CDR2 ANQGSEA. The CDR3: CSVRFSYEQYF.

Its frequency marks this clonotype as medium-sized. V is TRBV29-1 and J is TRBJ2-3. This CDR3 is 12 amino acids long. CDR1 and CDR2 (germline): SQVTM, ANQGSEA. The chain's CDR3 is CSATWMADTQYF.

The chain links TRBV27 to TRBJ2-7; TCRdb's D call of TRBD2 is untestable without DNA. From germline, CDR1 is MNHEY and CDR2 SMNVEV (reference sequence). This CDR3 contains 13 residues. CDR3 loop: CASRNSGRGEQYF.

The chain recombines TRBV12-3 or TRBV12-4 with TRBJ2-3. The CDR3 runs 14 residues. CDR3 amino acids: CASSLSGSTDTQYF.

This CDR3 reads CAWSVVLEQYF. The chain employs TRBV30 and TRBJ2-7. The CDR3 runs 11 residues. The germline V gene encodes CDR1 GTSNPN and CDR2 SVGIG (reference sequence).

The genes are TRBV7-9 and TRBJ2-7. Germline V gene data show CDR1 as SEHNR and CDR2 as FQNEAQ (reference sequence). The CDR3 has 11 residues. The CDR3 here is CASSHGYEQYF.

The CDR3 is CASSLVSGPYNEQFF. The chain couples TRBV5-6 to TRBJ2-1; TCRdb's D call of TRBD1 is untestable without DNA. Germline values: CDR1 SGHDT, CDR2 YYEEEE. The CDR3 runs 15 residues.

Considering frequency, this clonotype is medium-sized. CDR3 loop: CASSPGGRVAGELFF. J is TRBJ2-2 and V is TRBV6-6; the TCRdb D gene call, TRBD1, has no DNA to confirm it. CDR3 length: 15 residues. Germline V CDR1 and CDR2: MNHNY, SVGAGI (reference sequence).

The rearrangement joins TRBV19 to TRBJ2-2; the D gene TCRdb calls, TRBD1, cannot be checked with no DNA. The CDR3 is made up of 15 amino acids. Germline V gives CDR1 LNHDA, CDR2 SQIVND (reference sequence). This chain's CDR3 is CASLGTGLDTGELFF.

The chain combines TRBV10-3 with TRBJ2-1; TCRdb indicates TRBD2, and absent DNA this call remains unverified. The CDR3 loop spans 14 amino acids. The germline CDR1 and CDR2 sequences are ENHRY and SYGVKD. The CDR3: CAISASGGYNEQFF.

J is TRBJ2-6 and V is TRBV6-1. Germline V gene data show CDR1 as MNHNS and CDR2 as SASEGT. The CDR3 is 14 residues long. The CDR3 here is CASSEAEAANVLTF.

The chain links TRBV5-1 to TRBJ2-5; TCRdb's D call, TRBD1, is unchecked because there is no DNA. The V gene's germline CDR1 is SGHRS and CDR2 YFSETQ. The CDR3 is made up of 17 amino acids. The CDR3 protein is CASIARDRGLEGETQYF.